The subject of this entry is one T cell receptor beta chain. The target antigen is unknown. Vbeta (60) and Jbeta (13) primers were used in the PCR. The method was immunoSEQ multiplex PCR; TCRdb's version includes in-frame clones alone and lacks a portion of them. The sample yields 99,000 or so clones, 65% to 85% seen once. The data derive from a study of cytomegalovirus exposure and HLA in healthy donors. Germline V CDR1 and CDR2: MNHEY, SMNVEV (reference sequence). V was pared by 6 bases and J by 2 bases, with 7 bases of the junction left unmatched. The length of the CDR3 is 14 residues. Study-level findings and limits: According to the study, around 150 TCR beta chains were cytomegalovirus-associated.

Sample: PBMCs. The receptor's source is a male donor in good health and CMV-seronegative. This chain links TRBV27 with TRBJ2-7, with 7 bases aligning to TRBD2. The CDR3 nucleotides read TGTGCCAGCAGCACGGGACTAACTCCCTACGAGCAGTACTTC. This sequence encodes CASSTGLTPYEQYF.